Included here is one T cell receptor (beta chain) sequence, with context. TCRdb keeps only in-frame clones here, not all; method: immunoSEQ multiplex PCR. In the table there are 53,000 or so clones, approximately 83% of which are singletons. The sample originates from a study of OX40 agonist ivuxolimab in advanced cancers. Trimming took 4 bases from V and 1 from J, leaving 15 bases between them. The CDR3 consists of 16 residues. CDR1 and CDR2 from the germline V gene are SEHNR and FQNEAQ (reference sequence). The sequences come from CD4+ or CD8+ T cells sorted from blood, collected in a trial of the OX40 agonist ivuxolimab. The chain recombines TRBV7-9 with TRBJ2-3, with D perhaps matching TRBD2 (6 bases). The source of this sequence is an adult with an advanced solid tumor such as melanoma, head and neck, liver or kidney cancer. This CDR3 is CASSSLVGGGTDTQYF. CDR3 nucleotides: TGTGCCAGCAGCTCCCTCGTGGGAGGAGGCACAGATACGCAGTATTTT.